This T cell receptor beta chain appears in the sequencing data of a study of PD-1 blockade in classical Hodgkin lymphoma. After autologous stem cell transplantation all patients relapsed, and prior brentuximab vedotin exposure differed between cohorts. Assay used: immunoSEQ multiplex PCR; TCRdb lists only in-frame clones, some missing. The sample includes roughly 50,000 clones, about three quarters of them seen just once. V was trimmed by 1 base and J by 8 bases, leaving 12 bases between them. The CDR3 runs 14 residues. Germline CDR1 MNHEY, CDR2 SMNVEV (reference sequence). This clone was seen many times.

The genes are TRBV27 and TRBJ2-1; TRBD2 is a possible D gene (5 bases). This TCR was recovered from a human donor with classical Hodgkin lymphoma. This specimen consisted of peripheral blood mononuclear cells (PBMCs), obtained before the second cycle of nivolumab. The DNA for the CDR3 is TGTGCCAGCAGTTTATTCCTAGCACCGCATGAGCAGTTCTTC. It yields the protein CASSLFLAPHEQFF.